A selection of T cell receptor beta chains follows, all from one sample in a study of control samples from healthy donors and cancer patients. Profiling relied on immunoSEQ multiplex PCR, and the TCRdb table lists in-frame clones only, not all of them. The table includes 150,000 to 200,000 clones, about 91% detected once. Sequenced sample: blood. All receptors come from a middle-aged woman in good health. The CDR3 runs from the conserved cysteine through the conserved F or W. The D gene is left open where the match is weak. A clone size is listed for some rows: how often the clone was seen (once, few, many), or a class if it is expanded.

>NA|TRBJ2-7|TRBV12-3/TRBV12-4|NA
CASSFNRDEQYF
TGTGCCAGCAGTTTCAACAGGGACGAGCAGTACTTC
>NA|TRBJ2-1|TRBV3-1/TRBV3-2|NA
CASSPRTHEQFF
TGTGCCAGCAGCCCTAGGACACATGAGCAGTTCTTC
>NA|TRBJ2-7|TRBV5-1|NA
CASSGDTYYEQYF
TGCGCCAGCAGCGGGGACACATACTACGAGCAGTACTTC
>NA|TRBJ2-7|TRBV18|TRBD2
CASSPRGGLLYEQYF
TGTGCCAGCTCACCTCGGGGGGGACTCCTCTACGAGCAGTACTTC
>NA|TRBJ1-1|TRBV4-1|NA
CASSQGAANTEAFF
TGCGCCAGCAGCCAAGGGGCGGCGAACACTGAAGCTTTCTTT
>NA|TRBJ2-1|TRBV2|TRBD2
CASKVGGDNEQFF
TGTGCCAGCAAGGTCGGGGGGGACAATGAGCAGTTCTTC
>NA|TRBJ2-5|TRBV14|TRBD1
CASNPGQGVETQYF
TGTGCCAGCAACCCGGGACAGGGAGTCGAGACCCAGTACTTC
>NA|TRBJ2-2|TRBV6-2/TRBV6-3|NA
CASSNLADSYTGELFF
TGTGCCAGCAGCAACCTAGCGGACAGTTACACCGGGGAGCTGTTTTTT
>few|TRBJ2-1|TRBV3-1/TRBV3-2|NA
CASSQYKGNEQFF
TGTGCCAGCAGCCAGTATAAGGGCAATGAGCAGTTCTTC
>NA|TRBJ1-1|TRBV3-1/TRBV3-2|TRBD1
CASSQGGRGGAFF
TGTGCCAGCAGCCAAGGAGGCAGGGGGGGAGCTTTCTTT
>NA|TRBJ2-2|TRBV5-4|TRBD1
CASSLGEGQGWTGELFF
TGTGCCAGCAGCTTGGGCGAGGGACAGGGCTGGACCGGGGAGCTGTTTTTT
>NA|TRBJ1-4|TRBV4-2|NA
CASSQAPEEKLFF
TGTGCCAGCAGCCAAGCCCCTGAGGAAAAACTGTTTTTT
>NA|TRBJ1-2|TRBV11-2|TRBD1
CASSRGQGLLRGYTF
TGTGCCAGCAGCCGAGGACAGGGGCTGTTGCGGGGCTACACCTTC
>NA|TRBJ1-3|TRBV6-6|NA
CASSYSSGPLNTIYF
TGTGCCAGCAGTTACTCGTCAGGGCCTCTAAACACCATATATTTT
>NA|TRBJ2-7|TRBV7-8|NA
CASSLSDGPYEQYF
TGTGCCAGCAGCTTAAGTGACGGTCCCTACGAGCAGTACTTC
>NA|TRBJ2-1|TRBV5-4|NA
CASSPRTGGYNEQFF
TGTGCCAGCAGCCCCCGTACAGGCGGCTACAATGAGCAGTTCTTC
>NA|TRBJ1-1|TRBV23-1|TRBD1
CASNLLGQGYSEAFF
TGCGCCAGCAATCTCCTCGGACAGGGGTATTCTGAAGCTTTCTTT
>NA|TRBJ2-7|TRBV7-2|NA
CASSLVRVDQYF
TGTGCCAGCAGCTTAGTTAGAGTCGATCAGTACTTC
>NA|TRBJ1-5|TRBV9|NA
CASSVGAISNQPQHF
TGTGCCAGCAGCGTAGGGGCTATTAGCAATCAGCCCCAGCATTTT
>NA|TRBJ2-7|TRBV7-9|NA
CASSGDPYEQYF
TGTGCCAGTTCAGGGGACCCCTACGAGCAGTACTTC
>NA|TRBJ1-1|TRBV6-5|NA
CASMRRGERGTEAFF
TGTGCCAGCATGAGACGGGGGGAAAGGGGCACTGAAGCTTTCTTT
>NA|TRBJ1-4|TRBV5-1|NA
CASSFEPGLGNKKLFF
TGCGCCAGCAGCTTCGAACCGGGACTGGGCAATAAAAAACTGTTTTTT
>NA|TRBJ1-5|TRBV19|NA
CASSIARGSLNQPQHF
TGTGCCAGTAGTATAGCGAGGGGGTCCCTCAATCAGCCCCAGCATTTT
>NA|TRBJ2-1|TRBV7-9|NA
CASSWGDEQFF
TGTGCCAGCAGCTGGGGGGATGAGCAGTTCTTC
>NA|TRBJ1-3|TRBV12-3/TRBV12-4|TRBD1
CANRDRAGNTIYF
TGTGCCAACAGGGACAGGGCCGGAAACACCATATATTTT
>NA|TRBJ1-1|TRBV4-2|TRBD1
CASSPPPHVAGGLVAFF
TGTGCCAGCAGCCCTCCCCCCCATGTGGCAGGGGGGTTGGTAGCTTTCTTT
>once|TRBJ1-2|TRBV6-1|NA
CASSDGGRYGYTF
TGTGCCAGCAGTGATGGGGGGAGATATGGCTACACCTTC
>NA|TRBJ2-2|TRBV6-5|NA
CASTPSAGRAGELFF
TGTGCCAGCACCCCCTCAGCGGGTCGGGCCGGGGAGCTGTTTTTT
>NA|TRBJ1-2|TRBV11-1|NA
CASSFRGGYTF
TGTGCCAGCAGCTTCCGAGGGGGCTACACCTTC
>NA|TRBJ1-2|TRBV28|NA
CASSLPAVGYTF
TGTGCCAGCAGTCTGCCGGCGGTTGGCTACACCTTC
>NA|TRBJ1-1|TRBV7-9|NA
CASGSSLEKNTEAFF
TGTGCCAGCGGTAGCTCCCTGGAGAAGAACACTGAAGCTTTCTTT
>NA|TRBJ2-7|TRBV27|TRBD2
CASSSLAGGIHEQYF
TGTGCCAGCAGTTCGTTAGCGGGGGGAATTCACGAGCAGTACTTC
>NA|TRBJ1-2|TRBV27|NA
CASRPGGGPLNYGYTF
TGTGCCAGCAGGCCCGGGGGGGGTCCCTTGAACTATGGCTACACCTTC
>few|TRBJ2-7|TRBV5-1|NA
CASSETAGSYEQYF
TGCGCCAGCAGTGAGACGGCGGGTTCCTACGAGCAGTACTTC
>NA|TRBJ1-3|TRBV3-1/TRBV3-2|NA
CASSQDAMGGNTIYF
TGTGCCAGCAGCCAAGATGCAATGGGTGGAAACACCATATATTTT
>NA|TRBJ1-5|TRBV6-6|NA
CASSYQEEQPQHF
TGTGCCAGCAGTTACCAGGAGGAGCAGCCCCAGCATTTT
>NA|TRBJ1-6|TRBV28|NA
CASRTGRYNSPLHF
TGTGCCAGCAGGACGGGACGGTATAATTCACCCCTCCACTTT
>NA|TRBJ2-1|TRBV27|NA
CASSLSNLDEQFF
TGTGCCAGCAGTTTAAGTAATCTGGATGAGCAGTTCTTC
>NA|TRBJ2-3|TRBV9|NA
CASSVAPFGDTQYF
TGTGCCAGCAGCGTAGCGCCGTTCGGAGATACGCAGTATTTT
>NA|TRBJ2-7|TRBV12-3/TRBV12-4|NA
CASSPRRGYEQYF
TGTGCCAGCAGTCCGCGGCGCGGTTACGAGCAGTACTTC
>once|TRBJ1-1|TRBV29-1|NA
CSTRNTEAFF
TGCAGCACCCGGAACACTGAAGCTTTCTTT
>once|TRBJ2-7|TRBV10-3|TRBD2
CAILLAGGYEQYF
TGTGCCATCCTCCTAGCGGGGGGTTACGAGCAGTACTTC
>NA|TRBJ1-1|TRBV5-4|NA
CASSRNRNTEAFF
TGTGCCAGCAGTAGGAACCGGAACACTGAAGCTTTCTTT
>NA|TRBJ1-5|TRBV28|NA
CASSFTQSGQPQHF
TGTGCCAGCAGTTTTACCCAGTCGGGGCAGCCCCAGCATTTT
>NA|TRBJ2-7|TRBV28|NA
CASSPPVGGHYEQYF
TGTGCCAGCAGTCCGCCAGTTGGGGGTCACTACGAGCAGTACTTC
>NA|TRBJ2-1|TRBV5-1|NA
CASSLVLASVEQFF
TGCGCCAGCAGCTTGGTCCTAGCCTCGGTAGAGCAGTTCTTC
>NA|TRBJ1-1|TRBV2|NA
CASSMGPETEAFF
TGTGCCAGCAGTATGGGTCCGGAGACTGAAGCTTTCTTT
>NA|TRBJ2-7|TRBV5-6|NA
CASSLASGVYEQYF
TGTGCCAGCAGCTTGGCGTCCGGGGTGTACGAGCAGTACTTC
>NA|TRBJ1-1|TRBV9|NA
CASSYRWNTEAFF
TGTGCCAGCAGCTACAGGTGGAACACTGAAGCTTTCTTT
>NA|TRBJ2-2|TRBV27|TRBD2
CASSFSAGEYTGELFF
TGTGCCAGCAGTTTTTCAGCGGGGGAGTACACCGGGGAGCTGTTTTTT